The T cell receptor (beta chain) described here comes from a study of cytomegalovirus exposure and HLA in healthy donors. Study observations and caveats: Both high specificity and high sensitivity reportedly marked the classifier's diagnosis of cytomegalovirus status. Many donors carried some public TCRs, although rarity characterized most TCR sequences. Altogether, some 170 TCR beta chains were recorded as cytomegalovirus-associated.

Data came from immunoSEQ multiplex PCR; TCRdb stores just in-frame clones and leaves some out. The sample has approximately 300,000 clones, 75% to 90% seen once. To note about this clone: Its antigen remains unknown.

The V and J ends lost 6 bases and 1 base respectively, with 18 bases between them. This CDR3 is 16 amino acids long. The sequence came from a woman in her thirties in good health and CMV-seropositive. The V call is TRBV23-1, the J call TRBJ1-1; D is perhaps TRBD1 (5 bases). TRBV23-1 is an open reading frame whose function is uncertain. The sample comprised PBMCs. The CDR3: CASRSRVSYGNTEAFF. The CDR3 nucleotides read TGCGCCAGCAGGTCCAGGGTGTCATATGGGAACACTGAAGCTTTCTTT.